Listed here is a single TCR beta chain. Antigen specificity is unknown. CDR1 is MNHEY and CDR2 is SVGAGI in the germline V gene. V was clipped by 7 bases and J by 6 bases, with 10 bases between them. This CDR3 contains 12 residues. The data are from a study of OX40 agonist ivuxolimab in advanced cancers. Regarding the study as a whole: Normalized expansion of T-cell clones was also low for some nonresponders.

This table comes from immunoSEQ multiplex PCR, and its TCRdb copy is limited to in-frame clones, with some not included. The sample shows about 20,000 clones, under 90% of them seen only once. Blood sampling took place at baseline, cycle 4 day 1, and cycle 7 day 1. The sequence derives from an adult with an advanced solid tumor such as melanoma, head and neck, liver or kidney cancer. J is TRBJ2-1 and V is TRBV6-5; D gene unclear. The sample here was CD4+ or CD8+ T cells sorted from blood, taken in a trial of the OX40 agonist ivuxolimab. The CDR3 bases are TGTGCCAGCAACTTACCTACCAATGAGCAGTTCTTC. Its translation: CASNLPTNEQFF.